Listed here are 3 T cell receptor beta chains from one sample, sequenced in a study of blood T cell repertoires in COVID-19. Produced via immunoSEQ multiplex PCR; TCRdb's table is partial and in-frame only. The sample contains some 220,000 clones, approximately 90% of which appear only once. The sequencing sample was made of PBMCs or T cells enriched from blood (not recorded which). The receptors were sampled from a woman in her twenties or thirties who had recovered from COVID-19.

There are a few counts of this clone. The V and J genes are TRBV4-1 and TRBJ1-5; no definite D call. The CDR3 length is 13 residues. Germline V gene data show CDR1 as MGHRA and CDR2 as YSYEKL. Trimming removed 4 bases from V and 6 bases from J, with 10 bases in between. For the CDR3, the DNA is TGCGCCAGCAGCCCCGGGATCAGTCAGCCCCAGCATTTT. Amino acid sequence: CASSPGISQPQHF.

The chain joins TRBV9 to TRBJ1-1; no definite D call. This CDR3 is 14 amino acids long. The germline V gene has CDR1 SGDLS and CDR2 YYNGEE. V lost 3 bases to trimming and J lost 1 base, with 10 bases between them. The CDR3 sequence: CASSETSRNTEAFF. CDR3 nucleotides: TGTGCCAGCAGCGAGACTTCCCGGAACACTGAAGCTTTCTTT.

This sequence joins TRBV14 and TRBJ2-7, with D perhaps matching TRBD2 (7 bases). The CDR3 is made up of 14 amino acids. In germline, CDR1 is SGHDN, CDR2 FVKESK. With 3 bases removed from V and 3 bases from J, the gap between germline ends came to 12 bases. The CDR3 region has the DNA TGTGCCAGCAGCCAGGCGGGGGCCAGCTACGAGCAGTACTTC. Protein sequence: CASSQAGASYEQYF.